Each of the 9 T cell receptor beta chains below was sequenced from the same sample in a study of blood T cell repertoires in COVID-19. Sequencing was performed with immunoSEQ multiplex PCR; in TCRdb, only in-frame clones are kept and a portion is missing. The sample lists 360,000 or so clones, about nine tenths occurring once. Sequencing was performed on peripheral blood. These receptors all come from a woman aged 60-75 years with COVID-19, enrolled during active disease.

The chain links TRBV7-6 to TRBJ1-2, with 7 bases matching TRBD1. V lost 6 bases to trimming and J lost 8 bases; unmatched junction nucleotides: 15. The length of the CDR3 is 15 residues. CDR1 is SGHVS and CDR2 is FNYEAQ in the germline V gene. The CDR3 is CASSMNRGFVGGYTF. CDR3 DNA: TGTGCCAGCAGTATGAACAGGGGTTTCGTGGGAGGCTACACCTTC.

V and J are TRBV7-9 and TRBJ1-2, with TRBD1 matching 9 bases. Trimming cost V 4 bases and J 5 bases; bases outside gene matches: 5. The CDR3 extends over 14 amino acids. Germline CDR1 and CDR2: SEHNR and FQNEAQ (reference sequence). The CDR3 DNA reads TGTGCCAGCAGCTGGGACAGGGCAGGGTATGGCTACACCTTC. As protein: CASSWDRAGYGYTF.

This clone was recorded once. The chain links TRBV5-4 to TRBJ1-2, with 7 bases that match TRBD1. Trimming took 4 bases from V and 8 from J; bases not matched to a gene: 5. The CDR3 runs 12 residues. Per germline, CDR1 SGHNT and CDR2 YYREEE (reference sequence). CDR3 DNA: TGTGCCAGCAGCATAACAGGGGCAGGCTACACCTTC. It codes for CASSITGAGYTF.

A remark on this clone: Other nucleotide sequences in the sample specify the same CDR3. V is TRBV5-1 and J is TRBJ1-1; D remains unclear. The germline V gene encodes CDR1 SGHRS and CDR2 YFSETQ. Trimming took off 4 bases at V and 0 bases at J, with 10 bases between the two ends. CDR3 length: 14 residues. CDR3 sequence (DNA): TGCGCCAGCAGCCCCGGGGATTTGAACACTGAAGCTTTCTTT. Residues: CASSPGDLNTEAFF.

The chain combines TRBV28 with TRBJ1-6, with 8 positions matching TRBD1. Germline CDR1 and CDR2: MDHEN and SYDVKM. V lost 6 bases, J lost 4 bases, and 8 bases stayed unmatched. The CDR3 sequence is 16 residues long. CDR3 DNA sequence: TGTGCCAGCAGGATTACAGGGGGGAGTTATAATTCACCCCTCCACTTT. Residues: CASRITGGSYNSPLHF.

This clone was detected once. The chain combines TRBV7-8 with TRBJ2-7, with TRBD1 matching 10 bases. Germline CDR1 and CDR2: SGHVS and FQNEAQ. The CDR3 sequence is 16 residues long. Unmatched junction bases numbered 14, after V lost 5 bases and J lost 7 bases. The CDR3, as DNA: TGTGCCAGCAGCCGTCGCCGGGACAGGGGTTTTGGGGAGCAGTACTTC. Translating gives CASSRRRDRGFGEQYF.

The rearrangement links TRBV11-3 to TRBJ2-1; TRBD1 is a possible D gene (6 bases). This CDR3 is 13 amino acids long. Germline V gene sequence: CDR1 SGHNT, CDR2 YENEEA. Deletions cut 5 bases from V and 8 bases from J, with 13 bases between. The CDR3 DNA is TGTGCCAGCAGCCCCAGGGGCGGCGATGAGCAGTTCTTC. As protein: CASSPRGGDEQFF.

V and J are TRBV7-9 and TRBJ1-1; 7 bases align to TRBD1. Germline values: CDR1 SEHNR, CDR2 FQNEAQ (reference sequence). The CDR3 runs 15 residues. Trimming at V came to 0 bases and at J to 4 bases, leaving 5 bases not matched to a gene. In DNA form, the CDR3 reads TGTGCCAGCAGCTTAGCGACAGGGATAGGCACTGAAGCTTTCTTT. Amino acid sequence: CASSLATGIGTEAFF.

The genes are TRBV7-3 and TRBJ2-3; the D gene is possibly TRBD2 (6 bases). This CDR3 has 15 residues. Germline V gene sequence: CDR1 SGHTA, CDR2 FQGTGA. The V and J ends lost 2 bases and 3 bases respectively, with 12 bases between them. This CDR3 reads CASSLQGLPTDTQYF. The CDR3 nucleotides are TGTGCCAGCAGCTTACAGGGACTTCCTACAGATACGCAGTATTTT.